The clone carrying this TCR beta chain showed up just a few times. One base away lies a much larger clone, so this may be a sequencing read error. TCRdb used MiXCR to reprocess the 5' RACE reads, holding one entry per CDR3 protein. This sample has 60,000 or so distinct CDR3 sequences, with 11% found just once. The sample belongs to a study of neurological immune-mediated disorders. This CDR3 has 13 residues. V was cut by 3 bases and J by 6 bases, with 11 bases left in between. Germline V gene lookup returns CDR1 KGHDR and CDR2 SFDVKD. Sequencing was performed on PBMCs. The source of this sequence is a man aged 55-75 years in good health. This chain links TRBV24-1 with TRBJ2-7; D is ambiguous. In nucleotides, the CDR3 is TGTGCCACCAGTGATGCAGGAAGGCTCGAGCAGTACTTC. This sequence encodes CATSDAGRLEQYF.